The entry below describes one TCR beta chain. The antigen remains unidentified. An end of the junction differs from the germline gene, which may be a read error. TCRdb's copy holds only in-frame clones and misses some; the assay was immunoSEQ multiplex PCR. The repertoire holds 150,000 to 200,000 clones, about 90% seen once, with over 2.5% in the top ten. The sample comes from a study of cytomegalovirus exposure and HLA in healthy donors. Germline V lookup: CDR1 SQVTM, CDR2 ANQGSEA. The CDR3 runs 13 residues. Findings and limits, study-wide: A few CMV-associated chains were confirmed in vitro to be specific for CMV antigens.

The specimen sequenced was PBMCs. The TCR originated in a young woman in good health and CMV-seropositive. The V gene is TRBV29-1, the J gene TRBJ2-1; 16 bases are a match to TRBD2. The CDR3 region has the DNA TGCAGCGTCGGTGGGACTAGCGGGGGGGCCTCGGTCTTC. It encodes CSVGGTSGGASVF.